Below are 22 T cell receptor beta chains sequenced from a single sample in a study of T-cell reconstitution after alpha-beta-depleted transplantation in children. The authors prepared the TCRbeta library with unique molecular identifiers. One entry per CDR3 protein results from TCRdb running MiXCR on the PCR reads. The repertoire has approximately 45,000 distinct CDR3 sequences, roughly 50% of them found once; the top ten carry less than 45%. The sequenced sample was peripheral blood, obtained before TCRalphabeta/CD19-depleted stem cell transplant. These receptors all come from a boy less than two years old with SCID, due to receive a stem cell transplant.

The chain carries TRBV11-1 and TRBJ2-5; 14 positions match TRBD2. The CDR3 consists of 17 residues. Germline V gene lookup returns CDR1 SGHAT and CDR2 FQDESV (reference sequence). Losses at the gene ends were 5 bases for V and 5 bases for J; bases not matched to a gene: 10. The CDR3 is CASSPGLAGAASETQYF. CDR3 in DNA: TGTGCCAGCAGCCCGGGACTAGCGGGGGCCGCGTCTGAGACCCAGTACTTC.

The rearrangement uses TRBV12-3 or TRBV12-4 and TRBJ2-2; D not resolved. V gave up 3 bases and J gave up 1 base, with 6 bases separating them. There are 14 residues in the CDR3. The CDR3 reads CASSLHKNTGELFF. The CDR3 region has the DNA TGTGCCAGCAGTTTGCACAAGAACACCGGGGAGCTGTTTTTT.

The chain has TRBV18 and TRBJ1-1, with 11 bases lining up with TRBD1. Germline lookup yields CDR1 KGHSH and CDR2 LQKENI. The CDR3 runs to 15 residues. J gave up 1 base and V 6 bases, and 4 bases lay outside the gene matches. This CDR3 reads CASSGQGGPNTEAFF. CDR3 in DNA: TGTGCCAGCTCGGGACAGGGGGGACCGAACACTGAAGCTTTCTTT.

The chain links TRBV6-2 or TRBV6-3 to TRBJ2-7, with 7 bases identical to TRBD2. The CDR3 length is 14 residues. Per the germline V gene, CDR1 is MNHEY and CDR2 is SVGEGT. With V trimmed by 2 bases and J by 0 bases, 1 base remained unmatched. The CDR3 protein is CASSYGTNSYEQYF. CDR3 DNA sequence: TGTGCCAGCAGTTACGGGACTAACTCCTACGAGCAGTACTTC.

This clonotype was found a few times. This chain connects TRBV20-1 to TRBJ2-5; TRBD1 might be the D (5 bases). Trimming took off 5 bases at V and 2 bases at J, with 12 bases between the two ends. The CDR3 runs to 13 residues. The germline gives CDR1 DFQATT, CDR2 SNEGSKA (reference sequence). CDR3 amino acids: CSAGASRQETQYF. The CDR3 DNA reads as TGCAGTGCTGGGGCCTCTCGTCAAGAGACCCAGTACTTC.

V is TRBV5-1 and J is TRBJ2-5; 7 bases agree with TRBD1. CDR1 SGHRS and CDR2 YFSETQ come from the germline V gene. This CDR3 contains 14 residues. The V and J ends lost 2 bases and 5 bases, in that order; junction bases with no gene match: 6. The CDR3 sequence is CASSLVGTEETQYF. The CDR3 region has the DNA TGCGCCAGCAGCTTAGTCGGGACAGAGGAGACCCAGTACTTC.

This chain uses TRBV7-2 with TRBJ2-3, with D perhaps matching TRBD2 (6 bases). Per the germline V gene, CDR1 is SGHTA and CDR2 is FQGNSA. V was pared by 5 bases and J by 8 bases, with 20 bases between. CDR3 length: 15 residues. CDR3 sequence: CASSPPGLGGSTQYF. CDR3 DNA sequence: TGTGCCAGCAGCCCCCCGGGACTCGGAGGGAGTACGCAGTATTTT.

Notes on this clonotype: An end of the junction does not agree with germline; a read error may underlie this. V is TRBV4-2 and J is TRBJ2-3; no definite D call. CDR3 length: 14 residues. Germline V CDR1 and CDR2: LGHNA, YNFKEQ. For the CDR3, the DNA is TGTGCCAGCAGACTGGTCCAATCCACAGATACGCTGTATTTT. Protein: CASRLVQSTDTLYF.

The sample holds a few counts of this clonotype. The J gene is TRBJ1-1, the V gene TRBV20-1; no firm D call. Germline V CDR1 and CDR2: DFQATT, SNEGSKA (reference sequence). This CDR3 spans 11 amino acids. Trimming shortened V by 3 bases and J by 3 bases, and 5 bases separated the two germline ends. CDR3 residues: CSASGDTEAFF. CDR3 nucleotides: TGCAGTGCTAGTGGGGACACTGAAGCTTTCTTT.

CDR3 sequence reads: CSVVKGDKGYTF. CDR3 sequence (DNA): TGCAGCGTTGTCAAAGGGGACAAAGGCTACACCTTC. The rearrangement joins TRBV29-1 to TRBJ1-2, with D perhaps matching TRBD1 (6 bases). The length of the CDR3 is 12 residues. The V and J ends lost 4 bases and 8 bases respectively, with 14 bases between them. CDR1 and CDR2 from the germline V gene are SQVTM and ANQGSEA.

This chain uses TRBV28 with TRBJ1-5; no clear D gene. The CDR3 contains 13 residues. Germline CDR1 and CDR2: MDHEN and SYDVKM. The V gene lost 9 bases and the J gene lost 5 bases, with 14 bases spanning the gap. The CDR3 DNA is TGTGCCAGTTCCAAGGGCAAGGATCAGCCCCAGCATTTT. Protein: CASSKGKDQPQHF.

The chain couples TRBV7-2 to TRBJ2-5; 11 bases match TRBD2. From germline, CDR1 is SGHTA and CDR2 FQGNSA. The CDR3 consists of 16 residues. V trimming: 5 bases; J trimming: 7 bases; junction bases outside the gene matches: 12. The CDR3 loop is CASSRTVAGGPGTQYF. The CDR3 bases are TGTGCCAGCAGCCGAACCGTAGCGGGGGGGCCGGGGACCCAGTACTTC.

V is TRBV10-3 and J is TRBJ2-3; D is perhaps TRBD1 or TRBD2 (5 bases each). Germline loops: CDR1 ENHRY, CDR2 SYGVKD. V lost 5 bases, J lost 0 bases, and 15 bases lay in between. The CDR3 has 16 residues. This chain's CDR3 is CAISSTGPSSTDTQYF. The CDR3 DNA reads as TGTGCCATCAGTTCGACGGGGCCGTCTAGCACAGATACGCAGTATTTT.

The chain is built from TRBV7-2 and TRBJ2-5; D gene unclear. V was clipped by 1 base and J by 4 bases, with 16 bases between them. This CDR3 has 16 amino acids. From germline, CDR1 is SGHTA and CDR2 FQGNSA. The CDR3: CASSLVRGGAGETQYF. The CDR3 nucleotides are TGTGCCAGCAGCTTAGTGAGAGGTGGCGCCGGAGAGACCCAGTACTTC. The full variable domain, with the rest looked up from reference TRBV7-2 and TRBJ2-5, is GAGVSQSPSNKVTEKGKDVELRCDPISGHTALYWYRQSLGQGLEFLIYFQGNSAPDKSGLPSDRFSAERTGGSVSTLTIQRTQQEDSAVYLCASSLVRGGAGETQYFGPGTRLLVL.

The chain couples TRBV5-6 to TRBJ1-1; D unresolved. Between the trimmed V and J ends, which lost 4 bases and 11 bases, there was a span of 21 bases. This CDR3 is built from 14 residues. The V gene's germline CDR1 is SGHDT and CDR2 YYEEEE. CDR3 sequence (DNA): TGTGCCAGCAGCCTTCGGTCCGGGATGAGATTGGCTTTCTTT. Encoded protein: CASSLRSGMRLAFF.

This clonotype was seen ten or more times. V gene TRBV7-2 combines with J gene TRBJ2-3; TRBD2 is a possible D gene (6 bases). Germline loops: CDR1 SGHTA, CDR2 FQGNSA. The CDR3 covers 14 residues. V lost 1 base to trimming and J lost 8 bases, with 13 bases between them. The CDR3 sequence is CASSLERLVSTQYF. The CDR3 bases are TGTGCCAGCAGCTTAGAGCGACTAGTCAGTACGCAGTATTTT.

This clonotype is labeled as large (0.1 to 1%). The chain couples TRBV27 to TRBJ1-4, with 9 positions matching TRBD1. The CDR3 extends over 15 amino acids. V was pared by 1 base and J by 12 bases, with 9 bases of the junction left unmatched. Looked up from germline, CDR1 is MNHEY and CDR2 is SMNVEV (reference sequence). The CDR3 loop is CASSLWGQGYMELFF. The CDR3 region has the DNA TGTGCCAGCAGTTTATGGGGACAGGGTTATATGGAACTGTTTTTT. Complete variable domain (other parts from reference TRBV27 and TRBJ1-4): EAQVTQNPRYLITVTGKKLTVTCSQNMNHEYMSWYRQDPGLGLRQIYYSMNVEVTDKGDVPEGYKVSRKEKRNFPLILESPSPNQTSLYFCASSLWGQGYMELFFGSGTQLSVL.

This chain connects TRBV7-2 to TRBJ2-7; D is uncertain. Germline-derived CDR1 and CDR2 are SGHTA and FQGNSA. The length of the CDR3 is 11 residues. V dropped 3 bases and J dropped 5 bases, with 5 bases sitting between them. The CDR3 spells CASSFRDEQYF. The CDR3 nucleotides read TGTGCCAGCAGCTTCCGGGACGAGCAGTACTTC.

The V call is TRBV15, the J call TRBJ2-2, with a weak D call TRBD2 (6 bases). Germline V gene sequence: CDR1 LNHNV, CDR2 YYDKDF (reference sequence). Trimming pared 3 bases from V and 6 bases from J, leaving 8 bases between. CDR3 length: 13 residues. The CDR3 DNA reads as TGTGCCACCAGCAGTGGAGGGGCCGGGGAGCTGTTTTTT. It codes for CATSSGGAGELFF.

This clonotype is a singleton in its sample. The chain carries TRBV4-1 and TRBJ2-7; 8 nucleotides line up with TRBD1. Trimming took 3 bases from V and 3 from J; bases not matched to a gene: 4. The CDR3 is 14 amino acids. Germline V gene lookup returns CDR1 MGHRA and CDR2 YSYEKL. Here the CDR3 reads CASSQWTGSYEQYF. The CDR3 coding sequence is TGCGCCAGCAGCCAGTGGACAGGGAGCTACGAGCAGTACTTC.

V and J are TRBV14 and TRBJ2-6; D unresolved. V was shortened by 5 bases and J by 2 bases, with 4 bases between the two germline ends. The CDR3 totals 13 residues. Germline CDR1 reads SGHDN; CDR2 reads FVKESK. CDR3 DNA: TGTGCCAGCAGCGCCCCTGGGGCCAACGTCCTGACTTTC. Amino acid sequence: CASSAPGANVLTF.

The gene calls are TRBV11-2 and TRBJ1-3; D remains unclear. CDR1 and CDR2 from the germline V gene are SGHAT and FQNNGV. The V and J ends lost 5 bases and 0 bases respectively, with 11 bases between them. The CDR3 totals 15 residues. CDR3 in amino acids: CASSPTLSSGNTIYF. In DNA, the CDR3 is TGTGCCAGCAGCCCGACTTTAAGCTCTGGAAACACCATATATTTT.